This T cell receptor (beta chain) was observed in a study of blood T cell repertoires in COVID-19. Study-level background: Sources were T cells, B-cell-depleted T cells, or PBMCs; the material itself was cDNA or gDNA.

During active infection, Seattle patients enrolled and were then monitored through disease. V was shortened by 3 bases and J by 2 bases, with 5 bases between the two germline ends. CDR3 size: 13 residues. The germline CDR1 and CDR2 sequences are LNHDA and SQIVND (reference sequence). Data came from immunoSEQ multiplex PCR; TCRdb stores just in-frame clones and leaves some out. Of 50,000 to 80,000 clones in the sample, around 73% were seen once. The source material was peripheral blood. The rearrangement joins TRBV19 to TRBJ1-5; D not certain. The TCR was taken from a man between 60 and 75 years old with COVID-19, enrolled during active disease. CDR3 loop: CASSIGGNQPQHF. The CDR3 DNA reads as TGTGCCAGTAGTATCGGAGGCAATCAGCCCCAGCATTTT.